The 16 T cell receptor beta chains in this list originate from one sample, sequenced in a study of blood T cell repertoires in COVID-19. The table came from immunoSEQ multiplex PCR; TCRdb's copy has only in-frame clones and leaves some out. The repertoire includes tens of thousands of clones, around 80% of them detected once, and roughly 13% sits in the top ten. The sequenced material came from peripheral blood. Source of these receptors: a woman older than 75 with acute or convalescent COVID-19.

The chain employs TRBV5-1 and TRBJ2-3; tentatively, D is TRBD2 (6 bases). Germline V CDR1 and CDR2: SGHRS, YFSETQ. The CDR3 totals 17 residues. V was clipped by 5 bases and J by 2 bases, with 21 bases between them. This CDR3 reads CASSLEGRAGHTDTQYF. The CDR3 region has the DNA TGCGCCAGCAGTCTGGAGGGCCGTGCGGGGCACACAGATACGCAGTATTTT.

V is TRBV28 and J is TRBJ1-5; TRBD1 aligns across 7 bases. V lost 4 bases and J lost 0; bases outside the gene matches: 6. Germline V gives CDR1 MDHEN, CDR2 SYDVKM. This CDR3 has 16 amino acids. CDR3 DNA: TGTGCCAGCAGTTCTAGGACAGGCTATAGCAATCAGCCCCAGCATTTT. This codes for CASSSRTGYSNQPQHF.

This clone occurred once. The chain carries TRBV28 and TRBJ1-3; D might be TRBD1 (5 bases). CDR3 length equals 14 residues. The germline V and J ends were trimmed by 2 bases and 3 bases, with 8 bases remaining between them. Germline assignment: CDR1 MDHEN and CDR2 SYDVKM. CDR3: CASSLPQGGNTIYF. CDR3 DNA: TGTGCCAGCAGTTTACCCCAGGGTGGAAACACCATATATTTT.

The rearrangement joins TRBV23-1 to TRBJ1-3, with D uncertain. TRBV23-1 is noted as an ORF with a role that remains uncertain. Trimming took 0 bases from V and 0 from J, leaving 12 bases between them. This CDR3 spans 17 amino acids. CDR3 protein: CASSQSRGYLSGNTIYF. The DNA for the CDR3 is TGCGCCAGCAGTCAATCTCGGGGATACCTCTCTGGAAACACCATATATTTT.

V usage is TRBV24-1 and J usage is TRBJ2-7; 7 positions match TRBD2. Germline lookup yields CDR1 KGHDR and CDR2 SFDVKD. The CDR3 has 17 residues. V shed 1 base, J shed 1 base, and the junction held 9 bases outside the gene matches. In nucleotides, the CDR3 is TGTGCCACCAGTGATTTCCCCCCGGGACTACTATCCTACGAGCAGTACTTC. It is translated as CATSDFPPGLLSYEQYF.

This chain connects TRBV11-1 to TRBJ2-3, with 10 positions matching TRBD1. CDR1 SGHAT and CDR2 FQDESV come from the germline V gene (reference sequence). The CDR3 loop spans 16 amino acids. V lost 7 bases and J lost 2; bases outside the gene matches: 9. For the CDR3, the DNA is TGTGCCAGCACTACAGGACAGGGGGGACCCACAGATACGCAGTATTTT. Amino acids: CASTTGQGGPTDTQYF. Using reference TRBV11-1 and TRBJ2-3 for the parts outside the CDR3, the full variable domain is EAEVAQSPRYKITEKSQAVAFWCDPISGHATLYWYRQILGQGPELLVQFQDESVVDDSQLPKDRFSAERLKGVDSTLKIQPAELGDSAMYLCASTTGQGGPTDTQYFGPGTRLTVL.

V is TRBV3-1 (or the pseudogene TRBV3-2) and J is TRBJ2-2; D unresolved. The CDR3 runs 12 residues. The V gene's germline CDR1 is LGHDT and CDR2 YNNKEL (reference sequence). Trimming left V 5 bases short and J 5 bases short, with 6 bases between. CDR3 region: CASSFVTGELFF. The CDR3 region has the DNA TGTGCCAGCAGCTTCGTAACCGGGGAGCTGTTTTTT.

This clone was seen just once. This chain joins TRBV29-1 and TRBJ2-1; 9 nucleotides line up with TRBD2. This CDR3 is 14 amino acids long. Germline lookup yields CDR1 SQVTM and CDR2 ANQGSEA. The trim removed 5 bases at V and 0 bases at J, leaving 2 bases unmatched. CDR3 coding DNA: TGCAGCGTTCTAGCGGGGAGCTCCTACAATGAGCAGTTCTTC. This sequence encodes CSVLAGSSYNEQFF.

This clone was observed at least ten times. CDR3 sequence reads: CASSLVRPPTSGCSTSYEQYF. The CDR3 DNA follows: TGTGCCAGCAGCTTAGTTCGACCCCCGACTAGCGGGTGCTCTACCTCCTACGAGCAGTACTTC. The gene calls are TRBV7-4 and TRBJ2-7, with 10 positions matching TRBD2. This CDR3 contains 21 residues. Looked up from germline, CDR1 is SGHVT and CDR2 is SQSDAQ. V shed 1 base, J shed 0 bases, and the junction held 18 bases outside the gene matches.

This clone was counted a single time. The chain joins TRBV5-1 to TRBJ2-1, with 12 bases matching TRBD2. J gave up 9 bases and V 3 bases, and 10 bases lay outside the gene matches. The CDR3 has 16 amino acids. Germline CDR1 reads SGHRS; CDR2 reads YFSETQ. The CDR3 spells CASSWTSGTLSPEQFF. In DNA, the CDR3 is TGCGCCAGCAGCTGGACTAGCGGGACCCTCTCCCCTGAGCAGTTCTTC.

The chain recombines TRBV10-2 with TRBJ2-2, with TRBD2 as a possible D gene (6 bases). Germline V gives CDR1 WSHSY, CDR2 SAAADI. V was cut by 3 bases and J by 5 bases, with 19 bases left in between. The CDR3 totals 17 residues. CDR3 residues: CASSEGGRVFRTGELFF. In DNA, the CDR3 is TGCGCCAGCAGTGAAGGAGGGAGAGTTTTCAGAACCGGGGAGCTGTTTTTT.

The J gene is TRBJ1-1, the V gene TRBV5-1, with 7 bases matching TRBD1. Germline loops: CDR1 SGHRS, CDR2 YFSETQ. V was pared by 6 bases and J by 5 bases, with 10 bases of the junction left unmatched. The CDR3 is 14 residues long. The CDR3 sequence is CASTVSGGPTEAFF. The CDR3, as DNA: TGCGCCAGCACCGTTTCAGGGGGACCAACTGAAGCTTTCTTT.

This clone was counted once. This chain links TRBV11-2 with TRBJ2-7; a possible D gene is TRBD1 (5 bases). V shed 4 bases and J shed 2 bases, with 12 bases lying between them. Germline V gene sequence: CDR1 SGHAT, CDR2 FQNNGV. The CDR3 is 14 amino acids. The DNA of the CDR3 is TGTGCCAGCAGCTGGGCTGGGGCAGCCTACGAGCAGTACTTC. Amino acids: CASSWAGAAYEQYF.

The chain is built from TRBV25-1 and TRBJ2-7; 9 bases align to TRBD2. CDR1 is MGHDK and CDR2 is SYGVNS in the germline V gene. This CDR3 spans 16 amino acids. J gave up 2 bases and V 4 bases, and 9 bases lay outside the gene matches. CDR3 in amino acids: CASSGLTSGITYEQYF. In nucleotides, the CDR3 is TGTGCCAGCAGTGGCTTGACTAGCGGAATAACCTACGAGCAGTACTTC.

Written as DNA, the CDR3 is TGTGCCAGTACCGTGGCGGGAGGAAATTACGAGCAGTACTTC. It is translated as CASTVAGGNYEQYF. The J gene is TRBJ2-7, the V gene TRBV19, with 8 bases that match TRBD2. CDR1 and CDR2 from the germline V gene are LNHDA and SQIVND (reference sequence). The CDR3 is 14 residues long. After removal of 7 bases from V and 4 bases from J, the junction contained 9 bases not matched to a gene.

There are many counts of this clone. The chain joins TRBV5-1 to TRBJ2-1, with 11 bases that match TRBD1. CDR1 is SGHRS and CDR2 is YFSETQ in the germline V gene. This CDR3 has 17 amino acids. V lost 4 bases to trimming and J lost 1 base; unmatched junction nucleotides: 7. The CDR3 is CASSPRGQGASYNEQFF. The CDR3 DNA reads TGCGCCAGCAGCCCTCGCGGACAGGGGGCATCCTACAATGAGCAGTTCTTC.